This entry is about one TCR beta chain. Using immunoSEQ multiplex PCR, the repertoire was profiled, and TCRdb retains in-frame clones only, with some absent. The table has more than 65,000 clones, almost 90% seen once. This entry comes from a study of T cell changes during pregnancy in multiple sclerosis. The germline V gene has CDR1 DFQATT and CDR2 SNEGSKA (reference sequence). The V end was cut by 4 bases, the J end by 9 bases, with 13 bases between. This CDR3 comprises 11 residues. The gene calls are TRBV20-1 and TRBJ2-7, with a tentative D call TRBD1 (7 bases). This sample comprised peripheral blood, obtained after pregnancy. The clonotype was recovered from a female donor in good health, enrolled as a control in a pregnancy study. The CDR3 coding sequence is TGCAGTGCTACCTACAGGGGAGGGCAGTACTTC. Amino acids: CSATYRGGQYF.